This entry is about one T cell receptor (beta chain). Its antigen has not been determined. A read error may account for a junction end that differs from germline. The donors were some 36 Caucasian individuals from Russia, aged roughly 6 to 100 years, who were systemically healthy. About 9.6 milliliters of peripheral blood were collected from each donor into EDTA-treated Vacutainer tubes. Ficoll-Paque density-gradient centrifugation was used to isolate PBMCs, with at least 7 million per sample. Trizol reagent was used to extract total RNA from PBMCs, with at least 6 micrograms per sample. Naive CD45RAhigh/CD27high T cell percentages were measured by flow cytometry on a PBMC aliquot from every donor. Per the germline V gene (reference sequence), SSHAT is the CDR1 and FNYEAQ is the CDR2. Including the terminal cysteine and phenylalanine, the CDR3 comprises 18 residues. Only CDR3 DNA remains: 54 bases, in frame from the first base.

The method behind the library was 5' RACE. Sequenced on an Illumina HiSeq 2500. A second PCR of about 7 to 12 cycles was run with a J-beta primer mix and a sample-barcoded 5' primer. A unique molecular identifier was introduced onto each TCR beta cDNA molecule by a template-switch 5' adaptor carrying 12 random nucleotides. At least 2.5 million CDR3-containing paired-end reads were obtained from each sample. First-strand cDNA was synthesized from all RNA with the Mint cDNA synthesis kit, primed by a TRBC-specific oligonucleotide. After uracil-DNA glycosylase treatment, a first 18-cycle PCR used universal primers M1SS and BC2_uni_R on all cDNA. The published analysis was carried out like this. Each sample was normalized by randomly selecting 1 million high-quality reads, each carrying a distinct molecular identifier. Reads sharing molecular identifiers were discarded rather than binned into consensus sequences. MiTCR, with a Q25 quality threshold and the strictest error-elimination algorithm, was used for CDR3 identification, clonotype clustering and error correction. A nonparametric unseen species model using Euler transformation provided a lower-bound estimate of total TCR beta diversity. TCRdb cleaned the public reads at Q25 with fastp, built clones with MiXCR and kept in-frame beta chains. Rows are unified per CDR3 protein, each entry keeping the most common DNA and genes. TCRdb, rather than the study authors, made the V and J calls. This sample lists hundreds of thousands of distinct CDR3 sequences; approximately 44% were detected once. The ten most abundant clones make up roughly a fifth of the sample.

The source of the sample is a study of blood T cells in healthy people across ages (dated by TCRdb to between 2014 and 2017). Background on the whole study: In model experiments, template switching captured roughly one uniquely barcoded TCR beta cDNA molecule for every two T cells. Using deep sequencing normalized with unique cDNA molecular identifiers, the study measured how TCR beta repertoire diversity changes with age. Donors were grouped into four age groups: young (average roughly 15 years), middle-aged (roughly 40), aged (62) and long-lived (approximately 75). To avoid experimental bias, donors of different ages were spread randomly across the sequencing lanes. For two donors (one aged 18 to 30 and one aged 80 or older), the study analyzed two additional independent replicas of 1 million unique cDNA reads from the same blood draw. The investigation overall reported the following: Observed TCR beta diversity correlated strongly with the percentage of naive T cells measured by flow cytometry. Observed TCR beta diversity per million T cells fell roughly linearly with age, and a significant reduction was already apparent by age about 36. Because the CMV infection status of the donors was unknown, age-related changes in expanded clonotypes may potentially have been confounded. Since profiling was done on bulk unsorted PBMCs, naive and antigen-experienced compartments could not be conclusively compared. The long-lived group showed more naive CD4+ T cells, fewer expanded clones and increased TCR diversity than the aged group, suggesting age selection. Total diversity estimates from one million sequenced T cells were considered lower bounds and underestimates.

This receptor was identified in a man in his 60s in good health. The rearranged segments are TRBV7-7 and TRBJ1-5, with no confident D gene call. Sequencing was carried out using blood. The CDR3 is CASSLAMQALRGNQPQHF. The DNA reads as follows: TGTGCTAGCAGCTTAGCGATGCAGGCCCTCCGGGGCAATCAGCCCCAGCATTTT.